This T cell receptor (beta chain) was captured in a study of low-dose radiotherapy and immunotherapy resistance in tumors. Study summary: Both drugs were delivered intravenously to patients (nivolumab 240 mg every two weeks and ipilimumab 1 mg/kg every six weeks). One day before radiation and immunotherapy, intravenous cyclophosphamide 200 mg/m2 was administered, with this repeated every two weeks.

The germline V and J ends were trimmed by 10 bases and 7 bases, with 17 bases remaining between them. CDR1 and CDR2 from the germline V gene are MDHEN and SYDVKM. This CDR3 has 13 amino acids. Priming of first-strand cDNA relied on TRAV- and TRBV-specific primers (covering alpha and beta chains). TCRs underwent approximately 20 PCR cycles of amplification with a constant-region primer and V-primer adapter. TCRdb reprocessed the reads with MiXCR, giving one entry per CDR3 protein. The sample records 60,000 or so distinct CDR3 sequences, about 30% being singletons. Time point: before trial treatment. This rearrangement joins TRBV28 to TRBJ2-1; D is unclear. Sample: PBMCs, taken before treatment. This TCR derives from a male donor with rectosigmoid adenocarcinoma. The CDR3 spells CATSQPPPNEQFF. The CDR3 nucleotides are TGTGCCACTTCCCAGCCCCCACCTAATGAGCAGTTCTTC.